The 13 T cell receptor beta chains listed next were all sequenced from one sample in a study of cytomegalovirus exposure and HLA in healthy donors. PCR primers comprised 60 Vbeta and 13 Jbeta primers. Generated by immunoSEQ multiplex PCR, the TCRdb table keeps only in-frame clones and is missing some. This listing includes approximately 120,000 clones. Sequencing was carried out using PBMCs. These receptors were obtained from a man in his thirties or forties in good health and CMV-seronegative.

The J gene is TRBJ2-7, the V gene TRBV2, with TRBD1 matching over 7 bases. With 8 bases clipped from V and 7 bases from J, the junction kept 14 bases outside the gene matches. Germline CDR1 is SNHLY and CDR2 is FYNNEI. This CDR3 contains 14 residues. CDR3 bases: TGTGCCAGCCGTCCAAGGGACAGCCCTAGAGAGCAGTACTTC. It codes for CASRPRDSPREQYF.

The chain links TRBV11-3 to TRBJ2-1, with a weak D call TRBD2 (6 bases). The V and J ends lost 5 bases and 2 bases respectively, with 13 bases between them. The germline V gene has CDR1 SGHNT and CDR2 YENEEA. The CDR3 spans 15 residues. The CDR3 reads CASSRGGPTYNEQFF. CDR3 nucleotide sequence: TGTGCCAGCAGCCGTGGAGGGCCAACCTACAATGAGCAGTTCTTC.

The chain is built from TRBV7-9 and TRBJ1-2; D is undetermined. V shed 1 base and J shed 3 bases, with 6 bases lying between them. The CDR3 is 13 amino acids. Germline V gene data show CDR1 as SEHNR and CDR2 as FQNEAQ (reference sequence). CDR3 amino acids: CASSLEGDYGYTF. The CDR3 DNA is TGTGCCAGCAGCTTAGAAGGAGACTATGGCTACACCTTC.

J is TRBJ2-7 and V is TRBV2, with D possibly TRBD1 on 5 matching bases. Germline CDR1 and CDR2: SNHLY and FYNNEI. Trimming shortened V by 5 bases and J by 3 bases, and 17 bases separated the two germline ends. This CDR3 has 15 amino acids. The CDR3: CASSPSRTPYYEQYF. The DNA for the CDR3 is TGTGCCAGCAGTCCATCCCGGACACCCTACTACGAGCAGTACTTC.

This rearrangement joins TRBV10-1 to TRBJ1-1; D call uncertain. The CDR3 extends over 15 amino acids. The ends were cut back, 8 bases at V and 7 bases at J, with 23 bases in the middle. Germline loops: CDR1 WNHNN, CDR2 SYGVQD (reference sequence). Written as DNA, the CDR3 is TGCGCCAGCTCAAGTAACAGCGGCGGCGGGAGTGAAGCTTTCTTT. It encodes CASSSNSGGGSEAFF.

V gene TRBV13 combines with J gene TRBJ2-7; tentatively, D is TRBD1 (6 bases). Germline V gene data show CDR1 as PRHDT and CDR2 as FYEKMQ (reference sequence). The CDR3 extends over 15 amino acids. V was pared by 4 bases and J by 5 bases, with 18 bases between. CDR3 nucleotide sequence: TGTGCCAGCAGCTACAGAGGTGGGGGCATCCACGAGCAGTACTTC. Residues: CASSYRGGGIHEQYF.

This chain connects TRBV29-1 to TRBJ2-3, with D uncertain. Germline V gene lookup returns CDR1 SQVTM and CDR2 ANQGSEA. The CDR3 extends over 12 amino acids. Trimming stripped 2 bases from V and 1 base from J, with 4 bases between. CDR3 region: CSVEQGTDTQYF. CDR3 nucleotide sequence: TGCAGCGTTGAACAGGGCACAGATACGCAGTATTTT.

This chain joins TRBV5-1 and TRBJ2-3, with D possibly TRBD1 on 5 matching bases. CDR1 SGHRS and CDR2 YFSETQ come from the germline V gene. Trimming stripped 7 bases from V and 4 bases from J, with 10 bases between. The CDR3 runs to 12 residues. CDR3 protein: CASALGADTQYF. CDR3 bases: TGCGCCAGCGCGTTAGGGGCAGATACGCAGTATTTT.

J is TRBJ2-2 and V is TRBV2; D is perhaps TRBD1 (5 bases). The germline CDR1 and CDR2 sequences are SNHLY and FYNNEI. V lost 4 bases and J lost 1, with 7 bases in between. The CDR3 spans 14 residues. CDR3 residues: CASSGGGNTGELFF. CDR3 nucleotide sequence: TGTGCCAGCAGTGGGGGCGGGAACACCGGGGAGCTGTTTTTT.

This chain connects TRBV27 to TRBJ1-1; no clear D. Germline lookup yields CDR1 MNHEY and CDR2 SMNVEV (reference sequence). The V gene lost 1 base and the J gene lost 0 bases, with 3 bases spanning the gap. CDR3 length: 13 amino acids. The CDR3: CASSLWLNTEAFF. CDR3 nucleotide sequence: TGTGCCAGCAGTTTATGGCTGAACACTGAAGCTTTCTTT.

The chain links TRBV7-2 to TRBJ2-1; D is undetermined. The V and J ends lost 3 bases and 0 bases respectively, with 9 bases between them. This CDR3 is 15 amino acids long. Germline CDR1 is SGHTA and CDR2 is FQGNSA. The CDR3 DNA sequence: TGTGCCAGCAGCTTTTTTCATAGCTCCTACAATGAGCAGTTCTTC. This translates into CASSFFHSSYNEQFF.

Comments on this clone: Other nucleotide sequences in the sample specify the same CDR3. The chain links TRBV10-3 to TRBJ2-5; 7 nucleotides match TRBD1. CDR3 length: 15 residues. V trimming: 4 bases; J trimming: 2 bases; junction bases outside the gene matches: 7. CDR1 is ENHRY and CDR2 is SYGVKD in the germline V gene. CDR3 sequence: CAISGRDREQETQYF. The CDR3 bases are TGTGCCATCAGTGGTCGCGACAGGGAACAAGAGACCCAGTACTTC.

The chain employs TRBV5-4 and TRBJ2-3, with TRBD2 matching 8 bases. Trimming cost V 1 base and J 1 base; bases outside gene matches: 5. The CDR3 has 16 residues. From germline, CDR1 is SGHNT and CDR2 YYREEE (reference sequence). CDR3 loop: CASSLRSGGGTDTQYF. The CDR3 DNA reads as TGTGCCAGCAGCTTGCGGTCGGGAGGGGGCACAGATACGCAGTATTTT.